A selection of T cell receptor beta chains follows, all from one sample in a study of T cell responses to AZD1222 COVID-19 vaccine. The data were produced by immunoSEQ multiplex PCR, yet TCRdb's version contains in-frame clones alone and is incomplete. The table records tens of thousands of clones, about 93% of them present only once. The sequenced sample was peripheral blood, obtained 28 days after the second dose of the MenACWY control vaccine. These receptors were collected from an adult who received the MenACWY meningococcal vaccine as a control. CDR3s include the opening cysteine and the closing phenylalanine or tryptophan. Fields, in order: J gene, V gene, clone size, D gene, CDR3 protein, CDR3 DNA. A D gene is named only where the DNA matches it firmly. Clone size is shown for a subset of rows, as once, few, many or a class of expanded clone.

TRBJ1-3,TRBV9,-,TRBD1,CASSPGQGGGNTIYF,TGTGCCAGCAGCCCTGGACAGGGAGGTGGAAACACCATATATTTT
TRBJ2-3,TRBV12-3/TRBV12-4,-,-,CASGERDTQYF,TGTGCCAGTGGAGAAAGAGATACGCAGTATTTT
TRBJ2-7,TRBV19,-,TRBD1,CASKPPGTASDEQYF,TGTGCCAGCAAACCACCCGGGACAGCCTCGGACGAGCAGTACTTC
TRBJ2-7,TRBV3-1/TRBV3-2,-,-,CASSQVPYEQYF,TGTGCCAGCAGCCAAGTCCCCTACGAGCAGTACTTC
TRBJ1-3,TRBV5-6,-,-,CASSHAGSFSGNTIYF,TGTGCCAGCAGCCATGCTGGGAGCTTCTCTGGAAACACCATATATTTT
TRBJ2-1,TRBV6-4,-,-,CASSEGTPGHNEQFF,TGTGCCAGCAGTGAAGGGACGCCAGGCCACAATGAGCAGTTCTTC
TRBJ2-1,TRBV6-1,-,-,CASSRGAPTYNEQFF,TGTGCCAGCAGTCGCGGGGCGCCCACCTACAATGAGCAGTTCTTC
TRBJ2-2,TRBV5-4,once,TRBD2,CASSLVGGGRTGELFF,TGTGCCAGCAGCTTGGTCGGGGGAGGGAGGACCGGGGAGCTGTTTTTT
TRBJ2-1,TRBV11-2,-,TRBD2,CASSRASGENEQFF,TGTGCCAGCAGTCGAGCTAGCGGGGAAAATGAGCAGTTCTTC
TRBJ2-2,TRBV4-3,-,-,CASSQVGGNTGELFF,TGCGCCAGCAGCCAAGTCGGGGGGAACACCGGGGAGCTGTTTTTT
TRBJ1-5,TRBV18,few,-,CASALARNQPQHF,TGTGCCAGCGCCTTGGCAAGAAATCAGCCCCAGCATTTT
TRBJ2-7,TRBV19,-,-,CASSKGPDYEQYF,TGTGCCAGTAGTAAGGGACCGGACTACGAGCAGTACTTC
TRBJ2-5,TRBV30,-,-,CAWTLSGKGGETQYF,TGTGCCTGGACCCTGAGCGGGAAGGGGGGGGAGACCCAGTACTTC
TRBJ1-1,TRBV25-1,once,TRBD1,CASRWDSQTEAFF,TGTGCCAGCAGATGGGACAGCCAGACTGAAGCTTTCTTT
TRBJ1-2,TRBV19,-,-,CASSTGTPSYGYTF,TGTGCCAGTAGTACCGGGACTCCAAGCTATGGCTACACCTTC
TRBJ1-5,TRBV6-5,-,-,CATGGGAYQPQHF,TGTGCTACCGGTGGCGGGGCCTATCAGCCCCAGCATTTT
TRBJ1-5,TRBV5-8,-,-,CASSLDPGGNQPQHF,TGTGCCAGCAGCTTGGACCCGGGGGGCAATCAGCCCCAGCATTTT
TRBJ2-5,TRBV15,-,TRBD2,CATSTNIAGGETQYF,TGTGCCACCAGCACAAACATAGCGGGAGGAGAGACCCAGTACTTC
TRBJ2-1,TRBV6-5,once,TRBD2,CASSSRTSGTYNEQFF,TGTGCCAGCAGTTCCCGGACTAGCGGTACCTACAATGAGCAGTTCTTC
TRBJ1-4,TRBV4-3,few,-,CASSRLQGRDEKLFF,TGCGCCAGCAGCCGTCTACAGGGAAGAGATGAAAAACTGTTTTTT
TRBJ2-4,TRBV3-1/TRBV3-2,-,-,CASSQDLGGKNIQYF,TGTGCCAGCAGCCAAGATCTCGGCGGCAAAAACATTCAGTACTTC
TRBJ1-1,TRBV30,-,TRBD1,CAWSVDRGFLNTEAFF,TGTGCCTGGAGTGTCGACAGGGGATTTTTGAACACTGAAGCTTTCTTT
TRBJ1-6,TRBV7-2,few,-,CASSLSPRNSPLHF,TGTGCCAGCAGCTTATCCCCCAGAAATTCACCCCTCCACTTT
TRBJ1-6,TRBV19,-,-,CASSFDRSGSPLHF,TGTGCCAGTAGTTTTGACAGAAGCGGTTCACCCCTCCACTTT
TRBJ1-1,TRBV3-1/TRBV3-2,-,-,CASSQEGGSENTEAFF,TGTGCCAGCAGCCAAGAAGGAGGGTCGGAGAACACTGAAGCTTTCTTT
TRBJ1-2,TRBV10-2,-,TRBD1,CASTGGTANYGYTF,TGCGCCAGCACGGGAGGGACAGCCAACTATGGCTACACCTTC
TRBJ1-3,TRBV5-4,-,-,CASSLGTGAVGNTIYF,TGTGCCAGCAGCTTGGGGACTGGGGCAGTAGGAAACACCATATATTTT
TRBJ2-1,TRBV30,-,-,CAWSWQGGSYNEQFF,TGTGCCTGGAGTTGGCAGGGTGGTTCCTACAATGAGCAGTTCTTC
TRBJ1-6,TRBV4-3,few,-,CASSQDRGDSPLHF,TGCGCCAGCAGCCAAGATAGGGGGGATTCACCCCTCCACTTT
TRBJ2-1,TRBV11-2,-,TRBD2,CASSPRTSGRLSYNEQFF,TGTGCCAGCAGCCCGCGGACTAGCGGGAGGCTCTCCTACAATGAGCAGTTCTTC
TRBJ1-3,TRBV28,-,-,CASSLDRVGNTIYF,TGTGCCAGCAGTTTGGACCGGGTGGGAAACACCATATATTTT